Below are 13 T cell receptor beta chains sequenced from a single sample in a study of spatial heterogeneity in lung cancer (dated by TCRdb to the late 2010s). Study-wide conclusions, independent of this receptor: The number of expanded intratumoral alpha and beta TCRs correlated with the tumor nonsynonymous mutation count.

Library construction relied on 5' RACE. Sequencer: NextSeq 500. TCRdb trimmed the raw reads at Q25, called clones with MiXCR and kept productive beta chains. Records with the same CDR3 protein are collapsed into one entry carrying the most frequent genes and DNA. The sample yields about 10,000 distinct CDR3 sequences; about 12% were counted once. Clones ranked in the top ten supply over 9.5% of the sample. Their recognized antigens are unknown. This specimen's time point label, per the study, means: sample taken at primary tumor resection. The sample was lung tumor tissue, taken at surgery. These receptors were collected from a male donor with early-stage non-small cell lung cancer.

In its sample, this clonotype was seen many times. This chain joins TRBV12-3 or TRBV12-4 and TRBJ2-1; 14 bases agree with TRBD2. After removal of 6 bases from V and 9 bases from J, the junction contained 7 bases not matched to a gene. The CDR3 spans 15 residues. The CDR3 reads CASSEAGLAGVEQFF. The CDR3 DNA reads TGTGCCAGCAGCGAAGCGGGACTAGCGGGAGTTGAGCAGTTCTTC.

This clonotype is medium-sized within its sample. The CDR3 spells CAISESTGVLNEQFF. CDR3 bases: TGTGCCATCAGTGAGTCTACGGGAGTCTTGAATGAGCAGTTCTTC. The chain employs TRBV10-3 and TRBJ2-1, with D possibly being TRBD2 (6 bases). V dropped 0 bases and J dropped 7 bases, with 13 bases sitting between them. This CDR3 contains 15 residues. The V gene's germline CDR1 is ENHRY and CDR2 SYGVKD.

There are many counts of this clonotype. This chain links TRBV20-1 with TRBJ2-1; 13 nucleotides line up with TRBD2. From germline, CDR1 is DFQATT and CDR2 SNEGSKA (reference sequence). J lost 8 bases, V lost 6 bases, and 10 bases had no gene match. The CDR3 is 15 residues long. The CDR3 DNA reads TGCAGTGCCGACGGGACTAGCGGGATCAGGGATGAGCAGTTCTTC. This codes for CSADGTSGIRDEQFF.

This CDR3 reads CSAGGQGRTGELFF. CDR3 coding DNA: TGCAGCGCTGGGGGACAGGGTCGGACCGGGGAGCTGTTTTTT. The chain has TRBV29-1 and TRBJ2-2, with 9 bases that match TRBD1. The CDR3 spans 14 residues. CDR1 SQVTM and CDR2 ANQGSEA come from the germline V gene. V lost 7 bases and J lost 5; bases outside the gene matches: 8.

This sequence joins TRBV24-1 and TRBJ2-2; 9 nucleotides line up with TRBD2. The CDR3 has 17 amino acids. Trimming took 3 bases from V and 9 from J; bases not matched to a gene: 13. Looked up from germline, CDR1 is KGHDR and CDR2 is SFDVKD. The CDR3, as DNA: TGTGCCACCAGTGATACCCTCGGTGCGGGAGGGCCCCGGGAGCTGTTTTTT. It is translated as CATSDTLGAGGPRELFF.

This clonotype came up once. J is TRBJ1-5 and V is TRBV18; perhaps TRBD1 as D (6 bases). The CDR3 sequence is 15 residues long. The V end was cut by 3 bases, the J end by 7 bases, with 16 bases between. Per germline, CDR1 KGHSH and CDR2 LQKENI. CDR3 in amino acids: CASSPETGLGQPQHF. CDR3 in DNA: TGTGCCAGCTCACCTGAGACAGGATTAGGACAGCCCCAGCATTTT.

The V and J genes are TRBV6-5 and TRBJ2-5; D remains unclear. Germline CDR1 is MNHEY and CDR2 is SVGAGI. The CDR3 contains 15 residues. The V end lost 4 bases, the J end lost 4 bases, and 16 bases lay between the germline ends. The CDR3: CASSSSSRARETQYF. CDR3 DNA sequence: TGTGCCAGCAGTTCCTCGTCTCGGGCTCGAGAGACCCAGTACTTC.

This clonotype is deemed medium-sized (0.01 to 0.1%). This rearrangement joins TRBV18 to TRBJ1-6, with 10 nucleotides matching TRBD1. The CDR3 has 16 amino acids. V shed 0 bases and J 5 bases; nucleotides not matched to a gene: 1. Germline CDR1 and CDR2: KGHSH and LQKENI. The CDR3 protein is CASSPPGQGNNSPLHF. CDR3 coding DNA: TGTGCCAGCTCACCACCGGGACAGGGGAATAATTCACCCCTCCACTTT. Full variable domain (rest looked up from reference TRBV18 and TRBJ1-6): NAGVMQNPRHLVRRRGQEARLRCSPMKGHSHVYWYRQLPEEGLKFMVYLQKENIIDESGMPKERFSAEFPKEGPSILRIQQVVRGDSAAYFCASSPPGQGNNSPLHFGNGTRLTVT.

This clonotype qualifies as medium-sized. This chain joins TRBV20-1 and TRBJ1-2; D is ambiguous. The CDR3 loop spans 13 amino acids. The V gene's germline CDR1 is DFQATT and CDR2 SNEGSKA (reference sequence). The V end was cut by 5 bases, the J end by 3 bases, with 13 bases between. The CDR3 nucleotides read TGCAGTGCTCCTAGCCTTGGAGACTATGGCTACACCTTC. Residues: CSAPSLGDYGYTF.

This clonotype was seen only a few times. This chain connects TRBV30 to TRBJ1-1, with a possible D match to TRBD1 (5 bases). The CDR3 sequence is 16 residues long. Trimming took off 0 bases at V and 1 base at J, with 15 bases between the two ends. CDR1 GTSNPN and CDR2 SVGIG come from the germline V gene (reference sequence). In DNA form, the CDR3 reads TGTGCCTGGAGTGTACCCTATAGGGGAGCGAACACTGAAGCTTTCTTT. Protein: CAWSVPYRGANTEAFF.

In its sample, this clonotype was seen many times. Possible read error: a much larger clone is one base away. V and J are TRBV6-5 and TRBJ2-5, with 9 nucleotides matching TRBD1. Looked up from germline, CDR1 is MNHEY and CDR2 is SVGAGI. The CDR3 has 15 residues. CDR3 nucleotide sequence: TGTGTCAGCAGTAAAGGACAGGGGCCTTGGGAGACCCAGTACTTC. It yields the protein CVSSKGQGPWETQYF.

This clonotype occurred many times. The J gene is TRBJ2-2, the V gene TRBV19; D is perhaps TRBD1 or TRBD2 (6 bases each). This CDR3 comprises 14 residues. V dropped 8 bases and J dropped 4 bases, with 14 bases sitting between them. Looked up from germline, CDR1 is LNHDA and CDR2 is SQIVND (reference sequence). The DNA for the CDR3 is TGTGCCAGTCGAGTAGGGGGAGGCACCGGGGAGCTGTTTTTT. Its protein product is CASRVGGGTGELFF.

This clonotype was observed at least ten times. The V call is TRBV4-2, the J call TRBJ2-2; 7 nucleotides match TRBD2. The length of the CDR3 is 16 residues. The germline CDR1 and CDR2 sequences are LGHNA and YNFKEQ. The V and J ends lost 2 bases and 1 base, in that order; junction bases with no gene match: 4. The CDR3 bases are TGTGCCAGCAGCCAATCACTAGCGCAGAACACCGGGGAGCTGTTTTTT. Its protein is CASSQSLAQNTGELFF.